This T cell receptor (beta chain) came from a study of radiotherapy plus CTLA-4 blockade in lung cancer. Overall study: Patients showed objective responses in about 20% of cases, and disease control was achieved by less than 35%. Broader study findings: Best predicting response, reportedly, were early blood T cell clone dynamics, with interferon-beta.

This clone was seen a handful of times. Antigen specificity is unknown. Profiling relied on immunoSEQ multiplex PCR, and the TCRdb table lists in-frame clones only, not all of them. The table lists roughly 63,000 clones, about 70% of them singletons. The V segment lost 5 bases and the J segment 5 bases; nucleotides outside the gene matches: 3. CDR1 and CDR2 from the germline V gene are LNHNV and YYDKDF (reference sequence). This CDR3 is 13 amino acids long. The TCR comes from a human donor with non-small cell lung cancer whose response to radiotherapy plus ipilimumab could not be evaluated. The material was peripheral blood, obtained from a patient treated with radiotherapy plus ipilimumab. The chain carries TRBV15 and TRBJ2-7; TRBD1 matches at 10 bases. In nucleotides, the CDR3 is TGTGCCACCAGCGGGACAGGGGTCCACGAGCAGTACTTC. Translation: CATSGTGVHEQYF.